The clone carrying this T cell receptor (beta chain) occurred a few times. The antigen remains unidentified. After template switching added a universal primer site, the resulting cDNA carried unique molecular identifiers. Each CDR3 protein gets one entry after TCRdb re-called the 5' RACE reads with MiXCR. The sample comprises a few hundred thousand distinct CDR3 sequences, roughly 9% of which are singletons, and roughly 8.9% rests with the top ten. These data are taken from a study of identical twins. V was pared by 3 bases and J by 6 bases, with 8 bases of the junction left unmatched. From germline, CDR1 is SGHRS and CDR2 YFSETQ. This CDR3 is built from 15 residues. Study-level points and caveats: Abundant cord blood beta clonotypes carried fewer insertions; memory repertoires showed none. Low generation probability was overrepresented in out-of-frame alpha sequences shared by twins.

Sequenced input: naive T cells sorted from blood. The TCR originated in a woman between 45 and 60 years old in good health. The chain couples TRBV5-1 to TRBJ2-1, with TRBD2 matching 8 bases. CDR3 coding DNA: TGCGCCAGCAGCTCCGAGCGGGAGCGGCTCAATGAGCAGTTCTTC. It is translated as CASSSERERLNEQFF.